This record looks at one TCR beta chain sequence and its context. Its antigen is still unknown. Second-dose schedules of about 4 or about 12 weeks were combined. This sample is drawn from a study of T cell responses to AZD1222 COVID-19 vaccine. Germline V gives CDR1 SGHNT, CDR2 YENEEA. CDR3 length: 15 amino acids. V lost 4 bases and J lost 4; bases outside the gene matches: 4. Study results and limitations: Clonal diversity was possibly underestimated, and the donors were mostly white British, with more females. Repertoire sampling occurred only after the peak T cell response. Spike-specific TCR breadth and depth grew following two AZD1222 doses.

This table comes from immunoSEQ multiplex PCR, and its TCRdb copy is limited to in-frame clones, with some not included. The sample records almost 95,000 clones, around 84% being singletons. This TCR came from an adult who received the AZD1222 COVID-19 vaccine. The V gene is TRBV11-3, the J gene TRBJ2-1, with 10 positions matching TRBD1. The source material was peripheral blood, sampled 28 days after the second AZD1222 dose. This CDR3 reads CASSSGQGGYNEQFF. DNA of the CDR3: TGTGCCAGCAGCTCAGGACAGGGGGGTTACAATGAGCAGTTCTTC.